This TCR beta chain was obtained from a study of CD8+ T cells in alopecia areata. Treatment: oral pan-JAK inhibitor, 5-10 mg twice daily. The authors extracted RNA and reverse transcribed it into cDNA as the sequencing template. Data came from immunoSEQ multiplex PCR; TCRdb stores just in-frame clones and leaves some out. The sample has roughly 200,000 clones; roughly three fifths are singletons. Of note for this clone: Its antigen is unidentified.

Study-level findings and limits: Lesional scalp, especially alopecia totalis/universalis, showed higher clonality than normal scalp.

Here the sequenced sample was CD4+ T cells sorted from blood, taken at week 4, from a patient treated with tofacitinib. The clonotype was recovered from a human donor with alopecia areata.

The CDR3 nucleotides are TGCAGCGCCGAGCGCGGGGGTGGTTACACTGAAGCTTTCTTT. Translating gives CSAERGGGYTEAFF. The rearrangement joins TRBV29-1 to TRBJ1-1; D is possibly TRBD1 (5 bases). In germline, CDR1 is SQVTM, CDR2 ANQGSEA. The V end was cut by 7 bases, the J end by 3 bases, with 18 bases between. The CDR3 has 14 amino acids.